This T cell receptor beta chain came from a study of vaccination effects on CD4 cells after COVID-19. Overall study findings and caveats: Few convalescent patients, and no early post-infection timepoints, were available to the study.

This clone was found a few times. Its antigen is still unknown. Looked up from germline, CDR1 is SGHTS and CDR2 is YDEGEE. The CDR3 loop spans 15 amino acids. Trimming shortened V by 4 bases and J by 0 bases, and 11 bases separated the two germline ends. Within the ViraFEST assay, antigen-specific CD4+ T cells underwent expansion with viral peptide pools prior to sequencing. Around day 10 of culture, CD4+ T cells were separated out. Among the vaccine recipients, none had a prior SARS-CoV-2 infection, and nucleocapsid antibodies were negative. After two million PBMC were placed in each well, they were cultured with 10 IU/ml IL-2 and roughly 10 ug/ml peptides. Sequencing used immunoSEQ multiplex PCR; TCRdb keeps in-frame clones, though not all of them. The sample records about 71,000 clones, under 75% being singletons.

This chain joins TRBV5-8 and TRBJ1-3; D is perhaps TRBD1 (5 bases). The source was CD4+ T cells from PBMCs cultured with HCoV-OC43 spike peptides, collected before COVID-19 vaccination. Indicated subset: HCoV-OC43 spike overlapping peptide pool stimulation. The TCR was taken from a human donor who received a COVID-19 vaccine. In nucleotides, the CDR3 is TGTGCCAGCAGCAGGGGACTGAGCTCTGGAAACACCATATATTTT. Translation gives CASSRGLSSGNTIYF.